This T cell receptor (beta chain) is from a study of control samples from healthy donors and cancer patients. The table lists this clone with a few counts. The assay was immunoSEQ multiplex PCR, and TCRdb's table has in-frame clones only and misses some. This table has 25,000 to 30,000 clones, about 82% appearing once. The source of this sequence is a woman aged 60-75 years with head and neck cancer. Sample: PBMCs.

The CDR3: CASSQRTGNQPQHF. The CDR3 region has the DNA TGTGCCAGCAGCCAACGTACTGGCAATCAGCCCCAGCATTTT. The V and J genes are TRBV3-1 (or the pseudogene TRBV3-2) and TRBJ1-5; D remains unclear. The CDR3 loop spans 14 amino acids. Germline CDR1 LGHDT, CDR2 YNNKEL (reference sequence). Trimming pared 2 bases from V and 2 bases from J, leaving 7 bases between.